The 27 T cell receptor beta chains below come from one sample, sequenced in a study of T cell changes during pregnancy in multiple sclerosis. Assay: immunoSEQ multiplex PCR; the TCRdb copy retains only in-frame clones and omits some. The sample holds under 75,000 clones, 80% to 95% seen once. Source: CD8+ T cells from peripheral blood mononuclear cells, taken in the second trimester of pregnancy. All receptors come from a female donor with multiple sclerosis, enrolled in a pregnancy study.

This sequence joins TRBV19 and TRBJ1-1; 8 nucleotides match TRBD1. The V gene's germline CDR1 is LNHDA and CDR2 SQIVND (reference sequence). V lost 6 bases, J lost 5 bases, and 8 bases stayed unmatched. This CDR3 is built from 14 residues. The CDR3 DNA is TGTGCCAGTAGCCTCGGACAGGGACTAACTGAAGCTTTCTTT. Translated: CASSLGQGLTEAFF.

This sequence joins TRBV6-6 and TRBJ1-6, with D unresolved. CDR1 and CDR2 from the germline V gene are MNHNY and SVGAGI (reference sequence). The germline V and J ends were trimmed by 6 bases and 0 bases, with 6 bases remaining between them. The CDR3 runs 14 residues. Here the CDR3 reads CASSSSSYNSPLHF. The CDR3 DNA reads TGTGCCAGCAGCTCCTCCTCCTATAATTCACCCCTCCACTTT.

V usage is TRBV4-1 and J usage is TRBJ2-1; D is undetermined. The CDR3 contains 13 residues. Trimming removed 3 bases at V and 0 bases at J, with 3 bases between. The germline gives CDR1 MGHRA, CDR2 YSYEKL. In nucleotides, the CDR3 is TGCGCCAGCAGCCATAGCTCCTACAATGAGCAGTTCTTC. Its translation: CASSHSSYNEQFF.

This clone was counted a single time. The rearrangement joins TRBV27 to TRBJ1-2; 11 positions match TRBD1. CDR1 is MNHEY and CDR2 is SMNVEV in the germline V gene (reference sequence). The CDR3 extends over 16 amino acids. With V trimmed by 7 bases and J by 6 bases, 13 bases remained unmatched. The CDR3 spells CASNEKGDRGANGYTF. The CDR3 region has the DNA TGTGCCAGCAACGAAAAAGGGGACAGGGGGGCTAATGGCTACACCTTC.

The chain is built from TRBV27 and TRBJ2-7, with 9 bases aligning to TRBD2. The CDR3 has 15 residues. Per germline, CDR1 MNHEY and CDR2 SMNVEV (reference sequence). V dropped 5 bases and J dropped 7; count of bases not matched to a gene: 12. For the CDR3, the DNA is TGTGCCAGCAGTCCCCTGACTAGCGGAGGAAAAGAGCAGTACTTC. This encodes CASSPLTSGGKEQYF.

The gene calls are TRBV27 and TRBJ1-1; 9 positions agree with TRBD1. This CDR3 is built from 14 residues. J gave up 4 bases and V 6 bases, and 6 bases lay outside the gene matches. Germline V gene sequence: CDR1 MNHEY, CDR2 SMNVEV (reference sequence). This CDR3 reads CASSMNRGLTEAFF. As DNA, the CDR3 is TGTGCCAGCAGCATGAACAGGGGGCTCACTGAAGCTTTCTTT.

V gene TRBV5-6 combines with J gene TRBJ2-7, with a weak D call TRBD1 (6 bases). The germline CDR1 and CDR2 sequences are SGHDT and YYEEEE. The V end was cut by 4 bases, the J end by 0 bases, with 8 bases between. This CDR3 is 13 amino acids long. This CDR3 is CASSGDNSYEQYF. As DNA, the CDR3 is TGTGCCAGCAGCGGGGACAACTCCTACGAGCAGTACTTC.

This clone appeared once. CDR3 sequence: CASSLATGETQYF. For the CDR3, the DNA is TGTGCCAGCAGCTTAGCGACTGGAGAGACCCAGTACTTC. The chain recombines TRBV7-9 with TRBJ2-5; D gene ambiguous. With 0 bases removed from V and 4 bases from J, the gap between germline ends came to 6 bases. CDR3 size: 13 residues. CDR1 is SEHNR and CDR2 is FQNEAQ in the germline V gene (reference sequence).

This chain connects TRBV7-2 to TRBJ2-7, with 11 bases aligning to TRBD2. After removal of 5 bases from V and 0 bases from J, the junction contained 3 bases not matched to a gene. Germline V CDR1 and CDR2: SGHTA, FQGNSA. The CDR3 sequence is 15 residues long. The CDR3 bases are TGTGCCAGCAGCCCTAGCGGGAGGAGCTCCTACGAGCAGTACTTC. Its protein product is CASSPSGRSSYEQYF.

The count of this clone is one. The CDR3 DNA is TGTGCCAGCAGTCTCCTAGCAGATTCCTACGAGCAGTACTTC. Translating gives CASSLLADSYEQYF. The V call is TRBV28, the J call TRBJ2-7; the D gene is possibly TRBD2 (5 bases). The CDR3 totals 14 residues. Germline V gene lookup returns CDR1 MDHEN and CDR2 SYDVKM. The V end lost 5 bases, the J end lost 1 base, and 12 bases lay between the germline ends. Drawing the rest from reference TRBV28 and TRBJ2-7, the complete variable domain is DVKVTQSSRYLVKRTGEKVFLECVQDMDHENMFWYRQDPGLGLRLIYFSYDVKMKEKGDIPEGYSVSREKKERFSLILESASTNQTSMYLCASSLLADSYEQYFGPGTRLTVT.

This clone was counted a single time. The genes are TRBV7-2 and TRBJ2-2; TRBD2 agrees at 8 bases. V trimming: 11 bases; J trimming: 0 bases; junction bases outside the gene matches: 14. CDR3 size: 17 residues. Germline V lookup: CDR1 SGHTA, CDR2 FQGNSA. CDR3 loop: CALTELAGGTNTGELFF. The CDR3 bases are TGTGCCCTTACCGAGTTGGCGGGAGGAACGAACACCGGGGAGCTGTTTTTT. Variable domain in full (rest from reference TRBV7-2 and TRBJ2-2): GAGVSQSPSNKVTEKGKDVELRCDPISGHTALYWYRQSLGQGLEFLIYFQGNSAPDKSGLPSDRFSAERTGGSVSTLTIQRTQQEDSAVYLCALTELAGGTNTGELFFGEGSRLTVL.

The CDR3 is CASSPAGTNNEQFF. The CDR3 DNA reads as TGTGCCAGCTCACCAGCCGGGACAAACAATGAGCAGTTCTTC. The chain uses TRBV18 and TRBJ2-1; the D gene is possibly TRBD1 (6 bases). The V gene's germline CDR1 is KGHSH and CDR2 LQKENI. V dropped 2 bases and J dropped 5 bases, with 10 bases sitting between them. This CDR3 is built from 14 residues.

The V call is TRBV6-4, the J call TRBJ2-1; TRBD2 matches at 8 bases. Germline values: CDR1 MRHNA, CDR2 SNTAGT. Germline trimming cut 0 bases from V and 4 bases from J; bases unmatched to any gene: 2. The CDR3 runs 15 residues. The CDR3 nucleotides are TGTGCCAGCAGTGACTCGGTAGCGGGATACAATGAGCAGTTCTTC. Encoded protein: CASSDSVAGYNEQFF.

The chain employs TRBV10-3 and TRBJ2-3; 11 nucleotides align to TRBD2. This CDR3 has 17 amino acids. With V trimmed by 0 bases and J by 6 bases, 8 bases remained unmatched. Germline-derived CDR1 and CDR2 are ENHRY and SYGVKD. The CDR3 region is CAISESSSGRARDTQYF. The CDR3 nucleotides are TGTGCCATCAGTGAGTCAAGTAGCGGGAGGGCCCGTGATACGCAGTATTTT.

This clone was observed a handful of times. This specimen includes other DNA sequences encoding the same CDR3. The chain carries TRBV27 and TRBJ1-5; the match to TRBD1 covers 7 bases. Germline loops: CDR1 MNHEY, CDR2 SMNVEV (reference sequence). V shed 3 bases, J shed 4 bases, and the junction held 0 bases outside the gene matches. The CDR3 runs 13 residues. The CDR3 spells CASSLTGNQPQHF. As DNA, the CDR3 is TGTGCCAGCAGTTTGACAGGGAATCAGCCCCAGCATTTT.

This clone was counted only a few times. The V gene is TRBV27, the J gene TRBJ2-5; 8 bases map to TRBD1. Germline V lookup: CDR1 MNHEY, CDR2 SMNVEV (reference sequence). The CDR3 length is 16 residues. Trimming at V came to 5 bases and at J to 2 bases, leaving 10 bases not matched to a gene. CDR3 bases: TGTGCCAGCAGTCATATACCCGGGACAGGACAAGAGACCCAGTACTTC. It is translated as CASSHIPGTGQETQYF.

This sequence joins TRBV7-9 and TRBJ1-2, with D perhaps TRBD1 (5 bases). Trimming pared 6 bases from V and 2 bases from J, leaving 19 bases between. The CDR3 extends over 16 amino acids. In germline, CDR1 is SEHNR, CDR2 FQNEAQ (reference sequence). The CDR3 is CASRFFVGHGNYGYTF. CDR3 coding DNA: TGTGCCAGCAGATTCTTCGTCGGACACGGAAACTATGGCTACACCTTC.

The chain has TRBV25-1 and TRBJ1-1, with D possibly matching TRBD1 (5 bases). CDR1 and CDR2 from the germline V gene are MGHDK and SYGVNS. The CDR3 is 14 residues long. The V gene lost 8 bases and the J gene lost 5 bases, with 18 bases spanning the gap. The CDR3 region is CASSFKGQYTEAFF. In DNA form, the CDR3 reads TGTGCCAGCTCATTTAAGGGGCAGTATACTGAAGCTTTCTTT.

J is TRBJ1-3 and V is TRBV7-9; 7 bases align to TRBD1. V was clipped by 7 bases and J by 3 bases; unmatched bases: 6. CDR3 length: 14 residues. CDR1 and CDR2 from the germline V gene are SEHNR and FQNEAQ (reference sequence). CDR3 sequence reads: CASIDRVNGNTIYF. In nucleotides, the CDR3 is TGTGCCAGCATCGACAGGGTAAATGGAAACACCATATATTTT.

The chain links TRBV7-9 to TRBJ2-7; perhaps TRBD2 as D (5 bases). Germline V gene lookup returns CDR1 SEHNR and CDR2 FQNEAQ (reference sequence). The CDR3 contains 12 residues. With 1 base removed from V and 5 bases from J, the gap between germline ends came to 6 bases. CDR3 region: CASSLVEDEQYF. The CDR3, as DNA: TGTGCCAGCAGCTTAGTGGAGGACGAGCAGTACTTC.

The CDR3 region is CASSVRGASGSLGETQYF. The CDR3 DNA reads as TGTGCCAGCAGCGTAAGGGGAGCTAGCGGATCCTTAGGAGAGACCCAGTACTTC. This chain links TRBV9 with TRBJ2-5, with 7 positions matching TRBD2. The V segment lost 1 base and the J segment 4 bases; nucleotides outside the gene matches: 16. CDR3 length: 18 residues. Germline values: CDR1 SGDLS, CDR2 YYNGEE.

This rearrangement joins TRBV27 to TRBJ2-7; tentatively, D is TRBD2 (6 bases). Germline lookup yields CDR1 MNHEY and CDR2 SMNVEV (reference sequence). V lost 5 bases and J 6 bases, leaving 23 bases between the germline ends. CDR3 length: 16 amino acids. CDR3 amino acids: CASSPRWGDARSEQYF. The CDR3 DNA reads TGTGCCAGCAGTCCCCGGTGGGGGGACGCTCGGTCCGAGCAGTACTTC.

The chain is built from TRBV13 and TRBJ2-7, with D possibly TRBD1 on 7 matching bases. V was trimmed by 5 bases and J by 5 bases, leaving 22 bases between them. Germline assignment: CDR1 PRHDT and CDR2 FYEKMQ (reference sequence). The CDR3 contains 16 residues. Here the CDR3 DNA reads TGTGCCAGCAGCGATCGCCAGGGATCAGGGGGGAACGAGCAGTACTTC. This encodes CASSDRQGSGGNEQYF. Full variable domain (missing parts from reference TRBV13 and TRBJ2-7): AAGVIQSPRHLIKEKRETATLKCYPIPRHDTVYWYQQGPGQDPQFLISFYEKMQSDKGSIPDRFSAQQFSDYHSELNMSSLELGDSALYFCASSDRQGSGGNEQYFGPGTRLTVT.

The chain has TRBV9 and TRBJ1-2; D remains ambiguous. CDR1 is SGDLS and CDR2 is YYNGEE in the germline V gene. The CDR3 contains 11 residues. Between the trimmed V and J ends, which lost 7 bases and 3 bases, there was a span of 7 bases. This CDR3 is CASVGYYGYTF. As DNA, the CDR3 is TGTGCCAGCGTCGGGTACTATGGCTACACCTTC.

CDR3 DNA sequence: TGTGCCAGCAGCCCCCCGGGGGGCCAAGAGACCCAGTACTTC. Protein sequence: CASSPPGGQETQYF. This chain connects TRBV4-2 to TRBJ2-5; TRBD2 matches at 7 bases. The germline CDR1 and CDR2 sequences are LGHNA and YNFKEQ. The CDR3 is made up of 14 amino acids. The V gene end was trimmed by 4 bases and the J gene end by 1 base; junction bases not matched to a gene: 3.

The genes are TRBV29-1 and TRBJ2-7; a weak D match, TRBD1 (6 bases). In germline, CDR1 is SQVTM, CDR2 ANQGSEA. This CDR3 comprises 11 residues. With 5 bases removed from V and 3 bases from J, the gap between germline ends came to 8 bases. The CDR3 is CSVQQGYEQYF. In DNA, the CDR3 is TGCAGCGTTCAACAGGGCTACGAGCAGTACTTC.

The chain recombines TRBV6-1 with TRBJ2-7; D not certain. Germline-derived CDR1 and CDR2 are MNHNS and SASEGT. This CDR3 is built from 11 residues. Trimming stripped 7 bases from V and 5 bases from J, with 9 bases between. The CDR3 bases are TGTGCCAGCACGGTCTTCGACGAGCAGTACTTC. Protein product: CASTVFDEQYF.